This TCR beta chain was sequenced in a study of cytomegalovirus exposure and HLA in healthy donors (dated by TCRdb to the late 2010s). Regarding the study in general: In an earlier analysis of 450 to 750 of the donors, roughly 300 Gb of sequence data and 120 million or so unique TCR beta sequences from about 190 million T cells were reported. Around 320 gigabases of sequencing data and tens of millions of unique TCR sequences were included in an early release covering about 620 HLA-typed donors. Of the roughly 400 genotyped donors, around 81% fell in the genetic ancestry cluster associated with self-reported Caucasian donors. The aim of the study was to test whether cataloging public T cell receptors could identify signatures of past pathogen exposure. Using immunosequencing, the study profiled T cell repertoires from about 610 subjects and related those repertoires to cytomegalovirus serostatus. A separate validation cohort of roughly 110 different subjects was used in addition to the roughly 620-subject first cohort. To predict cytomegalovirus infection status, the study brought together high-throughput TCR immunosequencing, statistical association of individual TCRs with disease status, and machine learning. A later analysis re-analyzed previously published TCR beta repertoires from several hundred donors and added high-resolution HLA genotyping to study TCR occurrence patterns. Rather than using new phenotypic data, the later analysis identified candidate immune exposures from TCR beta sequences and from how often those sequences occurred across donors. In an earlier analysis of roughly 580 of the donors, high-throughput TCR beta sequencing was used to judge whether each TCR beta V gene segment behaved as functional or pseudogenic. Alongside the repertoire data, information on donor age, sex, ethnicity and CMV serostatus was compiled. A later genetic analysis took genome-wide SNP genotypes for about three fifths of the 666 donors and used that subset as a discovery cohort. Every repertoire in the discovery cohort had been generated on one and the same sequencing platform. HLA typing included class I and class II loci at four-digit resolution. The number of donors typed differed by locus, with about 629-630 for A, B, C, DRB1 and DQB1, 522 for DQA1, 600 to 610 for DPA1, and some 450 for DPB1. Because of strong linkage in the cohort, four or five DR-DQ haplotypes were treated as single units for association and clustering. Across about 370 genotyped donors of the cohort, an average of roughly 230,000 unique TCR beta nucleotide sequences per donor were sequenced, and approximately 17% of those sequences were non-productive. What the study reported, not specific to this receptor: According to a later analysis, TCR association rates differed among HLA loci, with DRB1 alleles showing the most associated TCRs and HLA-C alleles showing the fewest. In vitro tests confirmed that a few of the cytomegalovirus-associated TCR beta chains recognize cytomegalovirus antigens. In this cohort, only TCR beta chains were sequenced, and detectable features were limited by the absence of alpha or paired-chain data. A cluster of highly shared sequence variants was judged likely to represent a technical artifact of the sequencing pipeline. Strong co-occurrence of HLA alleles, especially DR and DQ, made assigning TCR associations to individual alleles difficult. In an earlier analysis of about 600 of the donors, most TCR beta V segments appeared in productive rearrangements about 90% or about 30% of the time, broadly matching IMGT annotations. In a later analysis, several top co-occurrence clusters were reported to appear linked to parvovirus B19, influenza, CMV and Epstein-Barr virus. In a later analysis, 15,000 to 20,000 TCR beta sequences were associated with specific HLA alleles at a false discovery rate of 0.05. The classifier was reported to diagnose cytomegalovirus status with high specificity and sensitivity in both the original cohort and the validation cohort. Immune exposure information for the cohort was limited to CMV serostatus. A further reported finding was that TCR beta sequences accurately predicted the HLA-A and HLA-B alleles for most subjects in the first cohort. Most TCR sequences were observed very rarely across donors, whereas some public TCRs were present in many individuals. The authors suggested that the approach could potentially be generalized to other disease states and immunological phenotypes. According to a later analysis, most CMV-associated TCR beta chains appeared to be HLA-restricted, and the HLA associations seemed to be driven largely by CMV exposure. In a later analysis, HLA-associated TCR beta chains showed more clonal expansion and lower generation probabilities than non-associated chains that were equally common. In a later genetic analysis, fewer N-insertions in productive TCRs were reported among donors in an Asian-associated ancestry cluster than the roughly 700-donor mean. Some IMGT-functional V segments, including TRBV6-2 and TRBV6-3, could not be told apart with the 87-base-pair reads, so those segments were excluded. Because HLA typing was missing for some donors at each locus, association tests included only the typed subset. Roughly 15 rarely observed V segments, including chromosome 9 orphons, were excluded from the earlier analysis of 550 to 700 of the donors because counts were too low. Correlated functional status among segregating V segments might reflect linkage disequilibrium, but an unknown experimental factor could not be ruled out. Sequencing depth was assumed to be roughly uniform across donors in the presence/absence analyses, though that assumption may not hold. An association between a missense DCLRE1C variant and V-gene and J-gene trimming of TCR beta chains was found in a later genetic analysis and replicated in an independent cohort. The study listed approximately 150 TCR beta chains as associated with cytomegalovirus.

V drops 6 bases and J drops 6 bases, leaving 13 bases in between. Taken from cysteine to phenylalanine, the CDR3 has 13 residues. This entry keeps only the CDR3 DNA: 39 bases, framed from base 1. For CDR1 and CDR2, the germline V gene (reference sequence) lists LNHDA and SQIVND. Comments on this clone: Its antigen target is currently unknown. Nothing much larger sits one base from this clone, and base qualities are not available.

The method was the immunoSEQ multiplex PCR assay. A mixture of 60 forward primers for TCR Vbeta segments and 13 reverse primers for TCR Jbeta segments was used in the multiplex PCR. The CDR3 region of rearranged TCR beta genes was amplified from genomic DNA with a multiplex PCR assay. The Illumina HiSeq System was used to sequence the amplified TCR beta libraries as 87-base-pair reads. The source study handled its data this way. Across the 600 to 700 repertoires, a later analysis counted around 80 million unique TCR beta chains, roughly 11 million of which were shared by at least two donors. A nearest-neighbor algorithm error-corrected the raw reads and collapsed the reads into unique sequences, merging closely related sequences to remove PCR and sequencing errors. To assign V, D and J gene segments, CDR3 sequences were aligned to IMGT reference sequences. For a sequence to be retained, a match of at least six nucleotides to both a V gene segment and a J gene segment was required. Rearrangements were classified as productive when the CDR3 lacked stop codons and remained in frame with V and J, and all other rearrangements were classified as non-productive. Following IMGT convention, CDR3 was defined as the stretch from the second conserved V-encoded cysteine to the conserved J-encoded phenylalanine. The earlier analysis of roughly 590 of the donors excluded sequences that lacked an unambiguous match to a single V gene segment. An earlier analysis of a few hundred of the donors called V segments functional above 56.7% productive rearrangements and segregating when the between-donor standard deviation exceeded 5%. A statistical classification framework was built for diagnosing cytomegalovirus status from the catalog of TCR beta chain sequences. In a later analysis, TCR nucleotide sequences were compared against IMGT/GENE-DB human TR gene sequences so that V and J genes could be assigned. A later analysis assigned CDR3 sequences and most-parsimonious VDJ recombination scenarios with the TCRdist pipeline. In a later analysis, each TCR beta chain was defined by its CDR3 amino acid sequence together with its V-gene family, and reads lacking a unique V-gene family were excluded. A later analysis removed 592 highly shared, low-generation-probability nucleotide sequences to deal with suspected cross-contamination and a sequencing artifact. In a later analysis, a clonal expansion index was calculated for each public chain from normalized within-repertoire ranks of inferred template counts. A later analysis computed generation probabilities with a VDJ recombination model fitted to out-of-frame rearrangements, and checked the results against IGoR. A later analysis scored TCR-TCR, TCR-HLA and TCR-CMV co-occurrence with hypergeometric tests, applying a repertoire-size bias correction to TCR pairs. A later analysis estimated false discovery rates by permuting HLA or CMV assignments 20 times. In a later analysis, co-occurring TCRs were grouped using DBSCAN, with TCRdist sequence similarity added in when clustering inside HLA-allele-positive subsets. For co-occurrence clustering, repertoires with fewer than 30,000 or more than 120,000 public chains were excluded, along with five or six repertoires with anomalous nucleotide sharing. TCRdb took this table from immuneACCESS and kept in-frame rearrangements with V and J called. Such tables lack part of the clones; where checked against another copy, unresolved V genes explain under half of the gap, and the rest is unexplained. That table is the source of V, J and clone size, and D and trimming were worked out from the DNA. The sample data list around 150,000 clones, and around 75% of these were observed just once. The ten largest clones capture 3.5% of the sample.

The cohort comprised 710 or so healthy bone marrow donors. At the time of sampling, all cohort members were nominally healthy, though unrecorded immune exposures were likely present. Of the approximately 700 cohort members, 250 to 300 had positive CMV serostatus and roughly 330 had negative CMV serostatus, and CMV serostatus was not recorded for the donor. Each donor provided a peripheral blood sample, and peripheral blood mononuclear cells were used for TCR beta sequencing. The Qiagen DNeasy Blood Extraction Kit was used to extract genomic DNA from the blood cell samples. This clonotype was obtained from a human donor in good health. The specimen was PBMCs. Recombination linked TRBV19 to TRBJ2-3, and the D gene may be TRBD2, 5 bases matching. The encoded CDR3 is CASRKRVYDTQYF. The bases are TGTGCCAGTAGGAAGAGGGTCTATGATACGCAGTATTTT.